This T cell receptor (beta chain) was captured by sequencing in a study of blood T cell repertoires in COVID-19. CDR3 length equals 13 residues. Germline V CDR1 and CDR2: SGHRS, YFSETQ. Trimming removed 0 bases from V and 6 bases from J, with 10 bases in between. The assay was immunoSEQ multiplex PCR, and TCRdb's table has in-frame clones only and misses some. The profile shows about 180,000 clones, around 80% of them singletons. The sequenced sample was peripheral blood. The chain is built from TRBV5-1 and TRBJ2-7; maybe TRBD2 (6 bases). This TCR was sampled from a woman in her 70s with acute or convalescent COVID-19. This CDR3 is CASSLDFGSEQYF. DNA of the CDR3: TGCGCCAGCAGCTTGGATTTCGGGAGCGAGCAGTACTTC.